This T cell receptor (beta chain) comes out of a study of cytomegalovirus exposure and HLA in healthy donors. In the PCR, 60 Vbeta and 13 Jbeta primers were used. In the original processing: Among the unique TCR beta chains that a later analysis counted, some 73 million in all, roughly 11 million were shared. The method was immunoSEQ multiplex PCR; TCRdb's version includes in-frame clones alone and lacks a portion of them. V, J and clone size reflect that table, while D and trimming were determined from the DNA. The sample has 200,000 or so clones, 84% seen once. The V gene's germline CDR1 is LGHNA and CDR2 YSLEER. This CDR3 region has 16 residues. V lost 4 bases and J lost 6; bases outside the gene matches: 11. This clone came up a few times. Its antigen is currently unknown. The study, taken as a whole, reports: TCR beta chain V- and J-gene trimming was linked, in a later analysis, to a missense variant in DCLRE1C. A later analysis associated 16,951 TCR beta sequences with HLA alleles at a 0.05 false discovery rate.

Sequenced material: PBMCs. The TCR sequence derives from a boy under 18 in good health and CMV-seronegative. The rearrangement links TRBV4-3 to TRBJ2-1; 8 bases map to TRBD2. CDR3 loop: CASSPFDRGGSNEQFF. The DNA for the CDR3 is TGCGCCAGCAGCCCCTTCGACCGGGGGGGTTCCAATGAGCAGTTCTTC.